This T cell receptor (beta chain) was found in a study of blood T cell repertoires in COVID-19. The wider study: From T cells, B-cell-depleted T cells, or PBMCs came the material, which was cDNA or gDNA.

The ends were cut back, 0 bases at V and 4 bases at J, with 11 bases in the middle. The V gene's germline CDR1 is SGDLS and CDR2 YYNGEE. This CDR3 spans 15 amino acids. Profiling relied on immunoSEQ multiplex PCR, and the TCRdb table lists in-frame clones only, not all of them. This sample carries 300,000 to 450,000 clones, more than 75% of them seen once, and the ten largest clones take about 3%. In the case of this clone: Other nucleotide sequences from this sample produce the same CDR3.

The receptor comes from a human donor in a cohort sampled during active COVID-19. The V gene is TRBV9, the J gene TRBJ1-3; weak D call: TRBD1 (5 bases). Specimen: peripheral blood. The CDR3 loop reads CASSVVGGSGNTIYF. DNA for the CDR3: TGTGCCAGCAGCGTAGTCGGGGGATCGGGAAACACCATATATTTT.